The 25 T cell receptor beta chains below were found in one sample sequenced in a study of early T cells in non-severe SARS-CoV-2 infection. TCRdb processed the 5' RACE reads anew with MiXCR; each CDR3 protein has one entry. This sample yields around 37,000 distinct CDR3 sequences, of which over 8.5% are seen a single time; over 10% belongs to the top ten. The sample was whole blood. All receptors derive from an adult who was a healthcare worker with PCR-confirmed SARS-CoV-2 infection or an uninfected control (not recorded which).

There are a few counts of this clonotype. The rearrangement uses TRBV11-2 and TRBJ2-7; TRBD1 agrees at 8 bases. The trim removed 6 bases at V and 2 bases at J, leaving 12 bases unmatched. The CDR3 is made up of 16 amino acids. Germline-derived CDR1 and CDR2 are SGHAT and FQNNGV. CDR3 bases: TGTGCCAGCAGATCCCGGACAGGGCCGCTCACCTACGAGCAGTACTTC. Translating gives CASRSRTGPLTYEQYF.

The chain has TRBV4-3 and TRBJ1-6; tentative D call: TRBD1 (5 bases). This CDR3 is 15 amino acids long. V dropped 0 bases and J dropped 8 bases, with 11 bases sitting between them. Germline CDR1 reads LGHNA; CDR2 reads YSLEER. The CDR3 region is CASSQEPGRDSPLHF. Written as DNA, the CDR3 is TGCGCCAGCAGCCAAGAACCGGGCAGGGATTCACCCCTCCACTTT.

This clonotype was seen once. A much larger clone lies one base from this, so it may be a read error. The chain links TRBV7-2 to TRBJ2-2, with a tentative D call TRBD1 (6 bases). The V gene lost 2 bases and the J gene lost 2 bases, with 12 bases spanning the gap. The germline V gene encodes CDR1 SGHTA and CDR2 FQGNSA. The CDR3 consists of 16 residues. Here the CDR3 DNA reads TGTGCCAGCAGCTTAACGACAGGCGATAACACCGGGGAGCTGTTTTTT. Protein sequence: CASSLTTGDNTGELFF.

For the CDR3, the DNA is TGTGCCAGCAGTTTACGGACAGGGGACACTGAAGCTTTCTTT. Amino acid sequence: CASSLRTGDTEAFF. The chain links TRBV12-3 or TRBV12-4 to TRBJ1-1; 9 bases fit TRBD1. The J segment lost 3 bases and the V segment lost 2 bases, leaving 1 base of the junction unmatched. This CDR3 has 14 amino acids.

Many counts were recorded for this clonotype. V gene TRBV6-2 or TRBV6-3 combines with J gene TRBJ2-7; weak D call: TRBD1 (5 bases). This CDR3 spans 14 amino acids. The germline V gene has CDR1 MNHEY and CDR2 SVGEGT. The V end was cut by 6 bases, the J end by 3 bases, with 15 bases between. Here the CDR3 reads CASSPHQGNYEQYF. CDR3 nucleotide sequence: TGTGCCAGCAGCCCCCACCAGGGCAACTACGAGCAGTACTTC.

This clonotype was counted many times. The chain recombines TRBV19 with TRBJ1-5; 8 nucleotides agree with TRBD1. CDR3 length equals 14 residues. Germline lookup yields CDR1 LNHDA and CDR2 SQIVND (reference sequence). J gave up 7 bases and V 5 bases, and 7 bases lay outside the gene matches. CDR3 in DNA: TGTGCCAGTAGTCTACAGGGGGGAGTACAGCCCCAGCATTTT. Protein: CASSLQGGVQPQHF.

At least ten counts were recorded for this clonotype. The V call is TRBV19, the J call TRBJ2-3; D uncertain. CDR1 is LNHDA, CDR2 SQIVND, per germline (reference sequence). Trimming removed 10 bases from V and 7 bases from J, with 12 bases in between. This CDR3 has 11 amino acids. DNA for the CDR3: TGTGCCACCTTAGAAAGATATACGCAGTATTTT. It translates to CATLERYTQYF.

This clonotype was counted ten times or more. This chain uses TRBV18 with TRBJ1-5; tentatively, D is TRBD1 (5 bases). V shed 2 bases and J shed 4 bases, with 9 bases lying between them. Germline lookup yields CDR1 KGHSH and CDR2 LQKENI. The CDR3 has 14 amino acids. CDR3 nucleotide sequence: TGTGCCAGCTCACCAAGTGCAGGGAATCAGCCCCAGCATTTT. Translated: CASSPSAGNQPQHF.

This clonotype was detected many times. The genes are TRBV12-3 or TRBV12-4 and TRBJ2-5, with D tentatively TRBD1 (6 bases). The CDR3 is 14 amino acids. V lost 7 bases and J lost 4, with 16 bases in between. CDR3 residues: CASTQLQGGETQYF. Written as DNA, the CDR3 is TGTGCCAGCACCCAACTCCAAGGGGGAGAGACCCAGTACTTC.

This chain connects TRBV3-1 to TRBJ2-7; D is perhaps TRBD1 (5 bases). In germline, CDR1 is LGHDT, CDR2 YNNKEL (reference sequence). The CDR3 sequence is 15 residues long. V lost 0 bases, J lost 2 bases, and 11 bases lay in between. The CDR3 sequence is CASSQDTYRTYEQYF. The CDR3 DNA reads as TGTGCCAGCAGCCAAGATACTTACAGGACCTACGAGCAGTACTTC.

This clonotype was seen at least ten times. The CDR3 DNA is TGCAGTGCTGACACTAGCGGACGGCGAGAGAATGAGCAGTTCTTC. Translation: CSADTSGRRENEQFF. The J gene is TRBJ2-1, the V gene TRBV20-1; TRBD2 agrees at 8 bases. V shed 5 bases and J 7 bases; nucleotides not matched to a gene: 13. This CDR3 is 15 amino acids long. Germline assignment: CDR1 DFQATT and CDR2 SNEGSKA (reference sequence).

The chain recombines TRBV5-4 with TRBJ2-5; TRBD1 agrees at 11 bases. Germline trimming cut 4 bases from V and 3 bases from J; bases unmatched to any gene: 14. CDR3 size: 18 residues. Germline CDR1 and CDR2: SGHNT and YYREEE (reference sequence). CDR3 DNA: TGTGCCAGCAGCCCCCGGACAGGGGGCATGGGGAAAAAAGAGACCCAGTACTTC. It encodes CASSPRTGGMGKKETQYF.

This clonotype was counted many times. This chain connects TRBV30 to TRBJ1-1, with D perhaps TRBD1 (6 bases). V lost 2 bases and J lost 1, with 23 bases in between. The V gene's germline CDR1 is GTSNPN and CDR2 SVGIG (reference sequence). The CDR3 length is 18 residues. The CDR3 is CAWSSRGLLGMRNTEAFF. The CDR3, as DNA: TGTGCCTGGAGTAGCAGGGGCCTACTTGGTATGAGGAACACTGAAGCTTTCTTT.

About this clonotype: A single base separates this from a much larger clone, so it may be a read error. The rearrangement uses TRBV5-6 and TRBJ1-5; D gene unclear. The germline V and J ends were trimmed by 0 bases and 0 bases, with 13 bases remaining between them. Germline CDR1 reads SGHDT; CDR2 reads YYEEEE. The CDR3 has 17 amino acids. CDR3 coding DNA: TGTGCCAGCAGCTTGGCTCGGGTCGAGGATAGCAATCAGCCCCAGCATTTT. This translates into CASSLARVEDSNQPQHF.

This clonotype appeared many times. CDR3 nucleotides: TGCGCCAGCAGCTTGGCCAGAAGAAACGACTACGAGCAGTACTTC. It encodes CASSLARRNDYEQYF. V and J are TRBV5-1 and TRBJ2-7, with no clear D. CDR1 and CDR2 from the germline V gene are SGHRS and YFSETQ. V was clipped by 0 bases and J by 3 bases, with 13 bases between them. The CDR3 extends over 15 amino acids.

This clonotype was recorded at least ten times. Here the CDR3 reads CASSYSVDRSSFF. The CDR3 DNA is TGTGCCAGCAGTTACTCGGTGGACAGGTCCTCGTTTTTT. The chain is built from TRBV6-6 and TRBJ1-4; 7 nucleotides match TRBD1. This CDR3 region has 13 residues. Germline-derived CDR1 and CDR2 are MNHNY and SVGAGI (reference sequence). V was clipped by 0 bases and J by 16 bases; unmatched bases: 8.

CDR3 amino acids: CASSLSGMGEQYF. The CDR3 coding sequence is TGTGCCAGCAGTTTATCAGGGATGGGTGAGCAGTACTTC. V and J are TRBV12-3 or TRBV12-4 and TRBJ2-7; weak D call: TRBD1 (5 bases). The CDR3 contains 13 residues. V was clipped by 2 bases and J by 7 bases, with 12 bases between them.

The J gene is TRBJ2-3, the V gene TRBV4-3, with D possibly being TRBD1 (6 bases). Germline CDR1 and CDR2: LGHNA and YSLEER. This CDR3 has 15 amino acids. Trimming pared 0 bases from V and 6 bases from J, leaving 13 bases between. As DNA, the CDR3 is TGCGCCAGCAGCCAAGATGGCTTCAGGGGCGATACGCAGTATTTT. Protein product: CASSQDGFRGDTQYF.

This clonotype was seen ten or more times. The CDR3 coding sequence is TGTGCCAGCAGCCGGACAGGGGGCAACGAGCAGTACTTC. Amino acids: CASSRTGGNEQYF. The chain recombines TRBV5-6 with TRBJ2-7, with 11 bases identical to TRBD1. The CDR3 loop spans 13 amino acids. V lost 4 bases, J lost 5 bases, and 2 bases stayed unmatched. The germline CDR1 and CDR2 sequences are SGHDT and YYEEEE.

There are many counts of this clonotype. This rearrangement joins TRBV12-3 or TRBV12-4 to TRBJ1-6, with 12 bases lining up with TRBD1. The CDR3 sequence is 15 residues long. Trimming cost V 5 bases and J 8 bases; bases outside gene matches: 4. Here the CDR3 DNA reads TGTGCCAGCAGTGACGGGACAGGGGGCGATTCACCCCTCCACTTT. Translating gives CASSDGTGGDSPLHF.

This clonotype was seen at least ten times. The chain links TRBV18 to TRBJ2-7, with 10 bases matching TRBD1. CDR1 and CDR2 from the germline V gene are KGHSH and LQKENI. CDR3 length: 14 residues. With V trimmed by 5 bases and J by 5 bases, 6 bases remained unmatched. The CDR3 region is CASSTDRGQNEQYF. CDR3 nucleotides: TGTGCCAGCTCAACCGACAGGGGGCAAAACGAGCAGTACTTC.

The chain is built from TRBV5-6 and TRBJ1-5; 7 positions match TRBD1. CDR1 SGHDT and CDR2 YYEEEE come from the germline V gene. The CDR3 spans 14 residues. Germline trimming cut 3 bases from V and 8 bases from J; bases unmatched to any gene: 8. The CDR3 sequence: CASSSTQGREPQHF. The CDR3 region has the DNA TGTGCCAGCAGCTCGACACAGGGGAGAGAGCCCCAGCATTTT.

This clonotype was seen only a few times. The V and J genes are TRBV9 and TRBJ2-1; 7 bases line up with TRBD1. CDR1 is SGDLS, CDR2 YYNGEE, per germline. The CDR3 consists of 13 residues. Germline trimming cut 0 bases from V and 12 bases from J; bases unmatched to any gene: 6. CDR3 sequence (DNA): TGTGCCAGCAGCGTAGGGACAGGTTTGGGGCAGTTCTTC. Amino acid sequence: CASSVGTGLGQFF.

To note about this clonotype: A much larger clone sits a single nucleotide away, making a read error possible. The V call is TRBV5-6, the J call TRBJ1-1, with a possible D match to TRBD1 (6 bases). Germline V gene lookup returns CDR1 SGHDT and CDR2 YYEEEE. This CDR3 is 15 amino acids long. Written as DNA, the CDR3 is TGTGTCAGCAGCTTGGTCGGGGGCCTGAACACTGAAGCTTTCTTT. Its translation: CVSSLVGGLNTEAFF. The variable domain in full, completed from reference TRBV5-6 and TRBJ1-1, reads DAGVTQSPTHLIKTRGQQVTLRCSPKSGHDTVSWYQQALGQGPQFIFQYYEEEERQRGNFPDRFSGHQFPNYSSELNVNALLLGDSALYLCVSSLVGGLNTEAFFGQGTRLTVV.

This clonotype was observed at least ten times. DNA of the CDR3: TGTGCCAGCAGCTTTAACGTAGGCGAGCAGTACTTC. It translates to CASSFNVGEQYF. The J gene is TRBJ2-7, the V gene TRBV11-2; D unresolved. The CDR3 runs 12 residues. Germline CDR1 SGHAT, CDR2 FQNNGV. Trimming shortened V by 3 bases and J by 6 bases, and 9 bases separated the two germline ends.